This section outlines one T cell receptor beta chain sequence together with its context. Its antigen is undetermined. Generated by immunoSEQ multiplex PCR, the TCRdb table keeps only in-frame clones and is missing some. The sample has over 30,000 clones; roughly nine tenths are singletons. The source of the sample is a study of OX40 agonist ivuxolimab in advanced cancers. Looking at the study overall: As their treatment, patients were administered ivuxolimab, an agonistic anti-OX40 (CD134) antibody. Anti-PD-1, anti-PD-L1 or anti-CTLA-4 therapy given earlier was allowed, and approximately 40% had some. Study-wide findings and caveats: In general, CD8+ T cells held more expanded clones than CD4+ did, on average.

V lost 4 bases and J 0 bases, leaving 19 bases between the germline ends. Germline values: CDR1 SGHTS, CDR2 YDEGEE. This CDR3 comprises 18 residues. This sequence joins TRBV5-8 and TRBJ1-4; no clear D. The sample here was CD4+ or CD8+ T cells sorted from blood, taken in a trial of the OX40 agonist ivuxolimab. This TCR came from an adult with an advanced solid tumor such as melanoma, head and neck, liver or kidney cancer. CDR3 amino acids: CASSTATSDIATNEKLFF. The CDR3 region has the DNA TGTGCCAGCAGCACGGCGACGTCAGACATAGCAACTAATGAAAAACTGTTTTTT.